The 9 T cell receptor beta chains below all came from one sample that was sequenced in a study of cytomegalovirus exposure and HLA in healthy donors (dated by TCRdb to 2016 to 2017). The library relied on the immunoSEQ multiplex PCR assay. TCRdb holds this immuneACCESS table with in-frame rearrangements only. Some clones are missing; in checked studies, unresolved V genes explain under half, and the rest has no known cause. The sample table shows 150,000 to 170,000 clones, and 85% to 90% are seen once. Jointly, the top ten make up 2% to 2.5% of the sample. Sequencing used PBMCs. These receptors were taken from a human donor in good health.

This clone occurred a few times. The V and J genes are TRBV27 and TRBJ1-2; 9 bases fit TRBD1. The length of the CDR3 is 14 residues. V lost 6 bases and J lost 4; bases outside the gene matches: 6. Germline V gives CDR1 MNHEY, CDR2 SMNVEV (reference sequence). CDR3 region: CASRDRGGPYGYTF. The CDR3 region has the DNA TGTGCCAGCAGGGACAGGGGAGGCCCCTATGGCTACACCTTC.

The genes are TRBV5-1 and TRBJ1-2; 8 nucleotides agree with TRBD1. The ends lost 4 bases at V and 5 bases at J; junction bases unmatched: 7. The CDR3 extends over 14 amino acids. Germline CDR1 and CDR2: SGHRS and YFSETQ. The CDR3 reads CASSTRTGLYGYTF. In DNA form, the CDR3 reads TGCGCCAGCAGCACGAGGACAGGGCTATATGGCTACACCTTC.

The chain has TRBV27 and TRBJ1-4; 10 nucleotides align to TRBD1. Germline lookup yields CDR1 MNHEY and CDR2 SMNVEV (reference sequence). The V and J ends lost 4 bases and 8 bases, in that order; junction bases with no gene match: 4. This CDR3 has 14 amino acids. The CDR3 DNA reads TGTGCCAGCAGTTCGGGACAGGGGTGGGAAAAACTGTTTTTT. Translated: CASSSGQGWEKLFF.

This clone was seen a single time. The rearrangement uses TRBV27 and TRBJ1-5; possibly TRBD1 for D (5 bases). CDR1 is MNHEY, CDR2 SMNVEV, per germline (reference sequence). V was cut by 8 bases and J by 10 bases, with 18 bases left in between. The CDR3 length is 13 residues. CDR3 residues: CASPLGAISPQHF. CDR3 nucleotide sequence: TGTGCCAGCCCTTTAGGGGCGATCAGCCCCCAGCATTTT.

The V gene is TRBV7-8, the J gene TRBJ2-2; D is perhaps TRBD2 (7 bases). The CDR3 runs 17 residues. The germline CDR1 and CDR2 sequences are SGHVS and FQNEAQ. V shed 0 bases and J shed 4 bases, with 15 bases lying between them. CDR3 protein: CASSLAWGGAGTGELFF. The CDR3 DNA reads TGTGCCAGCAGCTTAGCTTGGGGGGGGGCCGGCACCGGGGAGCTGTTTTTT. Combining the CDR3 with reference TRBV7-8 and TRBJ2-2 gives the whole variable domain GAGVSQSPRYKVAKRGQDVALRCDPISGHVSLFWYQQALGQGPEFLTYFQNEAQLDKSGLPSDRFFAERPEGSVSTLKIQRTQQEDSAVYLCASSLAWGGAGTGELFFGEGSRLTVL.

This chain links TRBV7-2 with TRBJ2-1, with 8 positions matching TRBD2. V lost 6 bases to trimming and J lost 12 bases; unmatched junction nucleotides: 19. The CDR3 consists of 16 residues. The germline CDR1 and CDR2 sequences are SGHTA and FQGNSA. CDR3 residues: CASSKPGLDIGRRQFF. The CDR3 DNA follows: TGTGCCAGCAGTAAGCCGGGACTAGATATCGGCCGGCGGCAGTTCTTC.

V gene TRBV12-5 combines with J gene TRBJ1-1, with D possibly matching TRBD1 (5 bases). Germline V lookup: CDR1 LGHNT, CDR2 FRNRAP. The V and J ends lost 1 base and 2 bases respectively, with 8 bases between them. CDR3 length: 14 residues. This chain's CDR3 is CASGLGRVNTEAFF. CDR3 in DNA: TGTGCTAGTGGTTTGGGCAGGGTCAACACTGAAGCTTTCTTT.

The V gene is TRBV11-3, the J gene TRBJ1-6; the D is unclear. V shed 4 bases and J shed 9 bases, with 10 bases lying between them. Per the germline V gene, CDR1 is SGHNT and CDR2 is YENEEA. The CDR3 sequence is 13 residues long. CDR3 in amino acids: CASSSSAGSPLHF. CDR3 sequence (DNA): TGTGCCAGCAGCTCCTCCGCCGGTTCACCCCTCCACTTT.

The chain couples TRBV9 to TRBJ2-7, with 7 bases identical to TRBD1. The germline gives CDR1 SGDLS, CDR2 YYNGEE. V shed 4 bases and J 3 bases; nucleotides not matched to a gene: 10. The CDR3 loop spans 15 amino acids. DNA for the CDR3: TGTGCCAGCAGCCCATCAGTGGGACAGAACTACGAGCAGTACTTC. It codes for CASSPSVGQNYEQYF.